The clone carrying this T cell receptor (beta chain) was counted once. The time point denotes: baseline, week 1 (first vaccination visit). Treatment reported: pre-vaccination baseline after standard-of-care therapy. This sample was included in a study of a mutant IDH1 vaccine in newly diagnosed glioma. Germline V gene sequence: CDR1 SGHRS, CDR2 YFSETQ. CDR3 length equals 15 residues. Trimming removed 0 bases at V and 6 bases at J, with 16 bases between. TCRdb keeps only in-frame clones here, not all; method: immunoSEQ multiplex PCR. Of tens of thousands of clones listed, about four fifths are singletons.

The sample was PBMCs, taken from a glioma patient treated with radiotherapy, temozolomide or both. This receptor was obtained from a woman aged 45-59 years with glioma. The chain couples TRBV5-1 to TRBJ2-7; D possibly corresponds to TRBD2 (7 bases). The CDR3 loop is CASSLVGGAPPEQYF. The DNA for the CDR3 is TGCGCCAGCAGCTTGGTAGGGGGGGCCCCCCCCGAGCAGTACTTC.